These T cell receptor beta chains were read from a single sample in a study of blood T cell repertoires in COVID-19. Sequencing was performed with immunoSEQ multiplex PCR; in TCRdb, only in-frame clones are kept and a portion is missing. Among around 130,000 clones listed, around 88% were seen once. Source material: peripheral blood. These receptors came from a middle-aged man with active or convalescent COVID-19. The conserved cysteine and the conserved F or W are not part of the CDR3 here. D genes are given only for firm matches. The size field is filled for only some rows; it gives once, few, many or a size class.

abundance	d_gene	v_gene	j_gene	CDR3aa
once	TRBD1	TRBV14	TRBJ1-6	ASATGARNSPLH
.	TRBD2	TRBV11-2	TRBJ2-1	ASSPGPSGSSYNEQF
.	.	TRBV5-8	TRBJ1-5	ASSWTGQLFDSNQPQH
.	TRBD1	TRBV5-1	TRBJ1-1	ASSTDRGADTEAF
.	TRBD1	TRBV15	TRBJ1-2	ATSRNRDRGPYGYT
.	TRBD2	TRBV5-1	TRBJ2-7	ASSFGLAGASSYEQY
.	.	TRBV6-5	TRBJ1-5	ASGQGKQPQH
.	TRBD1	TRBV27	TRBJ2-1	ASISGTAYNEQF
.	.	TRBV6-5	TRBJ1-2	ASSYPAGASGGYT
.	TRBD1	TRBV28	TRBJ1-1	ASSEGQGDLNTEAF
.	TRBD1	TRBV7-8	TRBJ2-7	ASSSRDRGVGEQY
.	.	TRBV21-1	TRBJ2-7	ASSKESTDRASYEQY
once	.	TRBV30	TRBJ1-4	AWSPHSTNEKLF
.	.	TRBV30	TRBJ1-5	AWSVSRGSYSNQPQH
once	TRBD1	TRBV6-2/TRBV6-3	TRBJ1-5	ASSRTGPHHQPQH
.	.	TRBV11-2	TRBJ2-5	ASSGLIGETQY
.	TRBD2	TRBV3-1/TRBV3-2	TRBJ2-3	ASSERGGLTDTQY
.	.	TRBV4-1	TRBJ2-1	ASSQGLLRRSSSYNEQF
few	.	TRBV2	TRBJ1-5	ASSGWTVSNQPQH
once	TRBD1	TRBV7-2	TRBJ2-1	ASSLVRTGYNEQF
once	TRBD1	TRBV5-1	TRBJ1-6	ASSLQGDSYNSPLH
.	.	TRBV7-8	TRBJ1-2	ASSPRGGGDYGYT
.	.	TRBV6-1	TRBJ1-1	ASTLAGSTEAF
.	.	TRBV5-1	TRBJ2-5	ASSILAVRETQY
few	TRBD1	TRBV28	TRBJ1-6	ASSLGRTGRSPLH
.	.	TRBV5-1	TRBJ1-1	ASSFRDGGTEAF
.	.	TRBV7-2	TRBJ2-3	ASSLVSAITDTQY
.	.	TRBV6-5	TRBJ1-6	ASSRGSNSPLH
.	.	TRBV27	TRBJ2-7	ASSRSGGSYEQY
.	TRBD1	TRBV4-1	TRBJ1-5	ASSQEAGGRNQPQH
.	.	TRBV7-9	TRBJ1-6	AIPGQGTNSPLH
.	TRBD2	TRBV7-2	TRBJ2-7	ASSLKAGGPLGEQY
.	.	TRBV7-2	TRBJ1-1	ASSLVISTDRAF
few	TRBD1	TRBV7-9	TRBJ1-1	ASSERTGGTEAF
.	TRBD2	TRBV3-1/TRBV3-2	TRBJ2-5	ASKSSSGAQETQY
.	.	TRBV5-1	TRBJ1-3	ASSLRAGNTIY
.	TRBD2	TRBV2	TRBJ2-4	ASKASGGSGNIQY
once	.	TRBV14	TRBJ1-2	ASRRGPGYGYT
few	TRBD1	TRBV9	TRBJ2-7	ASSVAGDRYYEQY
.	.	TRBV3-1/TRBV3-2	TRBJ2-7	ASSPGRHSVEQY
.	.	TRBV6-5	TRBJ1-3	ASSLQAISGNTIY
.	TRBD2	TRBV5-4	TRBJ2-2	ASSWGPSGVNTGELF
.	.	TRBV28	TRBJ2-3	ASSLPTEHTDTQY
.	.	TRBV10-1	TRBJ2-5	ASSADRTQETQY
.	TRBD2	TRBV7-8	TRBJ2-7	ASSLGTTSGRTYEQY
.	TRBD1	TRBV7-2	TRBJ2-3	ASSLDRGADTQY
.	.	TRBV13	TRBJ2-1	ASSTKRLVDDEQF
.	TRBD1	TRBV5-6	TRBJ2-5	ASSQRGQAQETQY
.	.	TRBV6-2/TRBV6-3	TRBJ2-5	ASSPLGETDKETQY
.	.	TRBV1	TRBJ1-2	TSSQEVSWGGRFYGYT
.	.	TRBV7-2	TRBJ2-5	ASSLGLAPETQY
.	TRBD1	TRBV12-5	TRBJ2-2	AREDPRTSRDRGNTGELF
.	.	TRBV25-1	TRBJ2-3	ASSEADPDTQY